A selection of T cell receptor beta chains follows, all from one sample in a study of T-cell reconstitution after alpha-beta-depleted transplantation in children. TCRdb independently ran MiXCR on the PCR reads; one entry per CDR3 protein. This sample has roughly 50,000 distinct CDR3 sequences; approximately 46% occur once, and the top ten carry 95% to 98%. This material consisted of PBMCs, mostly from graft donor cells, taken 360 days after TCRalphabeta/CD19-depleted stem cell transplant. All receptors come from a male patient younger than 18 who had a stem cell transplant for acute lymphoblastic leukemia, so the T cells may come from the graft donor. Both conserved end residues are part of each CDR3. Each record gives: V gene, D gene, clone size, J gene, CDR3 protein, CDR3 DNA. A D gene is named only where the DNA matches it firmly. The size entry is marked missing in some rows and otherwise reads once, few, many or a size class.

V gene: TRBV3-1; D gene: TRBD2; clone size: few; J gene: TRBJ2-1; CDR3 protein: CASSQDTSTGGMSNEQFF; CDR3 DNA: TGTGCCAGCAGCCAAGATACTAGCACGGGAGGGATGAGCAATGAGCAGTTCTTC
V gene: TRBV7-6; D gene: -; clone size: -; J gene: TRBJ2-1; CDR3 protein: CASSPEISPNEQFF; CDR3 DNA: TGTGCCAGCAGCCCTGAGATCAGTCCCAATGAGCAGTTCTTC
V gene: TRBV20-1; D gene: TRBD2; clone size: -; J gene: TRBJ2-3; CDR3 protein: CSAGGLAGGTDTQYF; CDR3 DNA: TGCAGTGCTGGGGGACTAGCGGGTGGCACAGATACGCAGTATTTT
V gene: TRBV20-1; D gene: -; clone size: -; J gene: TRBJ2-1; CDR3 protein: CSARPPETRRYEQFF; CDR3 DNA: TGCAGTGCTAGACCCCCCGAGACCCGGAGGTATGAGCAGTTCTTC
V gene: TRBV20-1; D gene: -; clone size: -; J gene: TRBJ1-5; CDR3 protein: CSARTGALAFGNQPQHF; CDR3 DNA: TGCAGTGCTAGAACGGGGGCCCTCGCGTTTGGCAATCAGCCCCAGCATTTT
V gene: TRBV29-1; D gene: -; clone size: -; J gene: TRBJ2-2; CDR3 protein: CSVAPNTGELFF; CDR3 DNA: TGCAGCGTTGCACCGAACACCGGGGAGCTGTTTTTT
V gene: TRBV7-3; D gene: -; clone size: -; J gene: TRBJ2-1; CDR3 protein: CASSLVGAEQFF; CDR3 DNA: TGTGCCAGCAGCTTAGTGGGGGCCGAGCAGTTCTTC
V gene: TRBV6-2/TRBV6-3; D gene: TRBD2; clone size: few; J gene: TRBJ2-5; CDR3 protein: CASSYSKTLAGETQYF; CDR3 DNA: TGTGCCAGCAGTTACTCGAAAACTCTAGCGGGTGAGACCCAGTACTTC
V gene: TRBV12-3/TRBV12-4; D gene: -; clone size: few; J gene: TRBJ2-7; CDR3 protein: CASSLGLGGRYSYEQYF; CDR3 DNA: TGTGCCAGCAGTTTAGGGTTAGGGGGGCGATACTCCTACGAGCAGTACTTC
V gene: TRBV27; D gene: TRBD1; clone size: -; J gene: TRBJ2-5; CDR3 protein: CASRETTGGFQETQYF; CDR3 DNA: TGTGCCAGCAGAGAGACTACAGGGGGCTTCCAAGAGACCCAGTACTTC
V gene: TRBV6-1; D gene: TRBD1; clone size: -; J gene: TRBJ2-2; CDR3 protein: CVSSGDRGVGGELFF; CDR3 DNA: TGTGTCAGCAGCGGTGACAGGGGAGTTGGCGGGGAGCTGTTTTTT
V gene: TRBV9; D gene: TRBD2; clone size: -; J gene: TRBJ2-5; CDR3 protein: CASSASGGARETQYF; CDR3 DNA: TGTGCCAGCAGCGCTAGCGGGGGGGCACGTGAGACCCAGTACTTC
V gene: TRBV9; D gene: -; clone size: -; J gene: TRBJ2-5; CDR3 protein: CASSVAGTEQETQYF; CDR3 DNA: TGTGCCAGCAGCGTAGCCGGGACGGAACAAGAGACCCAGTACTTC
V gene: TRBV7-8; D gene: -; clone size: -; J gene: TRBJ2-1; CDR3 protein: CASMRGDSYNEQFF; CDR3 DNA: TGTGCCAGCATGAGAGGCGATTCCTACAATGAGCAGTTCTTC
V gene: TRBV5-4; D gene: TRBD2; clone size: few; J gene: TRBJ2-2; CDR3 protein: CASSLELAGGPGELFF; CDR3 DNA: TGTGCCAGCAGCTTGGAGCTAGCGGGAGGACCCGGGGAGCTGTTTTTT
V gene: TRBV12-3/TRBV12-4; D gene: -; clone size: once; J gene: TRBJ2-3; CDR3 protein: CASSSRVGADTQYF; CDR3 DNA: TGTGCCAGCAGTTCCCGTGTCGGGGCAGATACGCAGTATTTT
V gene: TRBV18; D gene: -; clone size: few; J gene: TRBJ2-1; CDR3 protein: CASSPLPRGLNNEQFF; CDR3 DNA: TGTGCCAGCTCACCACTCCCCCGGGGGCTTAACAATGAGCAGTTCTTC
V gene: TRBV18; D gene: -; clone size: -; J gene: TRBJ2-3; CDR3 protein: CASSPQTDTQYF; CDR3 DNA: TGTGCCAGCTCACCACAGACAGATACGCAGTATTTT
V gene: TRBV12-3/TRBV12-4; D gene: -; clone size: -; J gene: TRBJ2-7; CDR3 protein: CASSLGPGAFPYEQYF; CDR3 DNA: TGTGCCAGCAGTTTGGGCCCGGGGGCGTTCCCCTACGAGCAGTACTTC